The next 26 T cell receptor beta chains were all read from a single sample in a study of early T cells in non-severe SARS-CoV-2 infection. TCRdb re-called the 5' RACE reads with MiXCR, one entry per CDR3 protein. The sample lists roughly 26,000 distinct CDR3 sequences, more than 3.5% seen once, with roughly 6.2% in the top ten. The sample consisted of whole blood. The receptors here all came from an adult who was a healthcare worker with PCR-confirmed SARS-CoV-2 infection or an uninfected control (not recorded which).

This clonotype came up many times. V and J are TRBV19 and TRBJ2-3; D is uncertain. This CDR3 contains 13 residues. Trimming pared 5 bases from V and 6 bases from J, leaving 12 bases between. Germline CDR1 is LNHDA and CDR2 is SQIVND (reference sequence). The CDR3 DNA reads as TGTGCCAGTAGTCTTTCCTGGAGCGATACGCAGTATTTT. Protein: CASSLSWSDTQYF.

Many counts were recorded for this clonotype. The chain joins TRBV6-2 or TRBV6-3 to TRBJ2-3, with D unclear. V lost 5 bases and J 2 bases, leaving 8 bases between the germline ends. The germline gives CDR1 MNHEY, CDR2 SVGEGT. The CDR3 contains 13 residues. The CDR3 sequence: CASSPANTDTQYF. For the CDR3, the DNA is TGTGCCAGCAGTCCAGCGAACACAGATACGCAGTATTTT.

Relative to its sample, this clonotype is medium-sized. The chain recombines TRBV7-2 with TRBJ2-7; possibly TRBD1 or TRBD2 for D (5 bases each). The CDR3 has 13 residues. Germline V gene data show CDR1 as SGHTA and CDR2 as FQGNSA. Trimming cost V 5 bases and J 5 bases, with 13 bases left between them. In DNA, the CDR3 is TGTGCCAGCAGCACGGGGCCGTTGAACGAGCAGTACTTC. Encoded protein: CASSTGPLNEQYF. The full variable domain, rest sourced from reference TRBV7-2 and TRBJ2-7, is GAGVSQSPSNKVTEKGKDVELRCDPISGHTALYWYRQSLGQGLEFLIYFQGNSAPDKSGLPSDRFSAERTGGSVSTLTIQRTQQEDSAVYLCASSTGPLNEQYFGPGTRLTVT.

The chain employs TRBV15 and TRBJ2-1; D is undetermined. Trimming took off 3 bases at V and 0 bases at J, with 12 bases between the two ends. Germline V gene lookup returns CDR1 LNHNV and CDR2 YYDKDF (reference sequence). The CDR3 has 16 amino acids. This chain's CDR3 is CATSRVLTSSYNEQFF. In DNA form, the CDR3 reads TGTGCCACCAGCAGGGTCCTGACGAGCTCCTACAATGAGCAGTTCTTC.

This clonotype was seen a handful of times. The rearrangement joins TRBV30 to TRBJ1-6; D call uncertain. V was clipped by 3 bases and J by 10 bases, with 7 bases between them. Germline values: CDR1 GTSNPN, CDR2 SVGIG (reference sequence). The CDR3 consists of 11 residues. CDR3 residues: CAWRQGSPLHF. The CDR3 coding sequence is TGTGCCTGGAGACAAGGGTCACCCCTCCACTTT.

This CDR3 reads CASSRGQGVHEQYF. The CDR3 bases are TGTGCCAGCAGCCGGGGACAGGGTGTCCACGAGCAGTACTTC. The gene calls are TRBV7-8 and TRBJ2-7, with TRBD1 matching 9 bases. Germline CDR1 is SGHVS and CDR2 is FQNEAQ. V dropped 5 bases and J dropped 5; count of bases not matched to a gene: 7. The CDR3 sequence is 14 residues long.

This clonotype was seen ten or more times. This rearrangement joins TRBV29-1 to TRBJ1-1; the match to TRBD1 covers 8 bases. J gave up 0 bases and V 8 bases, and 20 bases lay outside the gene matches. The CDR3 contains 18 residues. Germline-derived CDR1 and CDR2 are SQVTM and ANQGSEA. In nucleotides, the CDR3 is TGCAGCACCTCTTTTTCCCGGACAGGACAGGGCATGAACACTGAAGCTTTCTTT. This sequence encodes CSTSFSRTGQGMNTEAFF.

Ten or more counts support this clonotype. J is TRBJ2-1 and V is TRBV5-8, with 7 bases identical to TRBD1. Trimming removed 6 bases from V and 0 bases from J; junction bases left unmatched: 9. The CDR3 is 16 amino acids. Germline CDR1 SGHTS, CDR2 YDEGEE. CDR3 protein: CASITRDSRSYNEQFF. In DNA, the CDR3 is TGTGCCAGCATCACCAGGGACAGCCGCTCCTACAATGAGCAGTTCTTC.

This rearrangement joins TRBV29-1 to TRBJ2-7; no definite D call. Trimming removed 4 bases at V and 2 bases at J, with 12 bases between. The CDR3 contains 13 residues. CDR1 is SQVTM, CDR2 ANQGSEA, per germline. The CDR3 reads CSVVSDRPYEQYF. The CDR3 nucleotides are TGCAGCGTTGTCAGTGACCGTCCCTACGAGCAGTACTTC.

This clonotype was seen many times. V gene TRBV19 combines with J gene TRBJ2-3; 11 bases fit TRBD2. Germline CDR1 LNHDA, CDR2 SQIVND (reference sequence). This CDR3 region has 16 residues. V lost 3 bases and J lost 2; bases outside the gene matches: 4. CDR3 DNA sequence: TGTGCCAGTAGTATGGGACTAGCGGAGGTCACAGATACGCAGTATTTT. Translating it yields CASSMGLAEVTDTQYF.

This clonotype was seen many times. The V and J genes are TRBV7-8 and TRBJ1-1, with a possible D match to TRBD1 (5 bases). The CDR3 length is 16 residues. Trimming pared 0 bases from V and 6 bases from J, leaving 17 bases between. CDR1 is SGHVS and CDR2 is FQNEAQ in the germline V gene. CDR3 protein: CASSLAVGTAGSEAFF. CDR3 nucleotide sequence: TGTGCCAGCAGCTTAGCGGTAGGGACCGCTGGGTCTGAAGCTTTCTTT.

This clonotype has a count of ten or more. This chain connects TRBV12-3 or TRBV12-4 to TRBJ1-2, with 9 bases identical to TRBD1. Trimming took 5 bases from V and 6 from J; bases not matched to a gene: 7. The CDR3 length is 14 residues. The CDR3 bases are TGTGCCAGCAGTCCCACGGGACAGGGCAATGGCTACACCTTC. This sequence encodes CASSPTGQGNGYTF.

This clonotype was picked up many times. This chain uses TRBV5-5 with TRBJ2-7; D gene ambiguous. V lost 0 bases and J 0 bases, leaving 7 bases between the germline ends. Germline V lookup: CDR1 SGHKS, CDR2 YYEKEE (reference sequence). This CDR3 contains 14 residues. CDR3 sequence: CASSLADLSYEQYF. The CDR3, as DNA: TGTGCCAGCAGCTTGGCTGACCTCTCCTACGAGCAGTACTTC. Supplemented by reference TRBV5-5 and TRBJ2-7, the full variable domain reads DAGVTQSPTHLIKTRGQQVTLRCSPISGHKSVSWYQQVLGQGPQFIFQYYEKEERGRGNFPDRFSARQFPNYSSELNVNALLLGDSALYLCASSLADLSYEQYFGPGTRLTVT.

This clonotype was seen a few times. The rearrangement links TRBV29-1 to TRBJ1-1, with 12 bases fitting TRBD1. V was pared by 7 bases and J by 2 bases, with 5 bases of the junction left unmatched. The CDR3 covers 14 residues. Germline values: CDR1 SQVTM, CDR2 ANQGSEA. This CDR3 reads CSAGTGGLNTEAFF. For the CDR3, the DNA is TGCAGCGCCGGGACAGGGGGCCTTAACACTGAAGCTTTCTTT.

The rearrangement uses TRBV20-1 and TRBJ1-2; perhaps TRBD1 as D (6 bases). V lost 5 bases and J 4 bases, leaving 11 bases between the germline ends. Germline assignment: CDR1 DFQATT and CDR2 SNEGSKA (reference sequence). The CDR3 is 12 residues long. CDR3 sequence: CSARTALYGYTF. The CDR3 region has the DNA TGCAGTGCTCGGACAGCTCTCTATGGCTACACCTTC.

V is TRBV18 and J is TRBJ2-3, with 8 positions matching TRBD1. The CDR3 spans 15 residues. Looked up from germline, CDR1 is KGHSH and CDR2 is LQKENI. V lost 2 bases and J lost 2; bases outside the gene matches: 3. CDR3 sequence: CASSPGTGSTDTQYF. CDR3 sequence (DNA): TGTGCCAGCTCACCAGGGACAGGTTCCACAGATACGCAGTATTTT. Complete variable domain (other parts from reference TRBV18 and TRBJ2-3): NAGVMQNPRHLVRRRGQEARLRCSPMKGHSHVYWYRQLPEEGLKFMVYLQKENIIDESGMPKERFSAEFPKEGPSILRIQQVVRGDSAAYFCASSPGTGSTDTQYFGPGTRLTVL.

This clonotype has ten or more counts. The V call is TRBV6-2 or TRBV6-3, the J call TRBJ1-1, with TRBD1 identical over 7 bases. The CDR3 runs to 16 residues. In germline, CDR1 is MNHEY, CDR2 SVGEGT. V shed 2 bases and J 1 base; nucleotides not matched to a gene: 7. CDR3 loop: CASSYRRTGENTEAFF. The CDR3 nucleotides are TGTGCCAGCAGTTACAGGAGGACAGGAGAGAACACTGAAGCTTTCTTT.

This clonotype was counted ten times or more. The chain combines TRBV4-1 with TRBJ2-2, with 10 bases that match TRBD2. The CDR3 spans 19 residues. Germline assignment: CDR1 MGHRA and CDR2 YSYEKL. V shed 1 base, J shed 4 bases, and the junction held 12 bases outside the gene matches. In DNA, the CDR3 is TGCGCCAGCAGCCAAGTGATAAGCGGGAGGGGGATTAGCACCGGGGAGCTGTTTTTT. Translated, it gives CASSQVISGRGISTGELFF.

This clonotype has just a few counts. CDR3 in DNA: TGTGCCAGCAGCTCGTTTGATTCACCCCTCCACTTT. Translating gives CASSSFDSPLHF. The J gene is TRBJ1-6, the V gene TRBV11-2; D is undetermined. The CDR3 extends over 12 amino acids. Germline V gene lookup returns CDR1 SGHAT and CDR2 FQNNGV. V gave up 4 bases and J gave up 8 bases, with 6 bases separating them.

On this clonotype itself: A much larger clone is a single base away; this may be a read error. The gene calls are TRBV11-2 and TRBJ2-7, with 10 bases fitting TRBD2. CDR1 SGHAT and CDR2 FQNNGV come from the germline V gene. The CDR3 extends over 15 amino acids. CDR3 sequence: CASSSPSGSTYEQHF. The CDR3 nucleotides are TGTGCCAGCAGCTCCCCTAGCGGGAGTACCTACGAGCAGCACTTC.

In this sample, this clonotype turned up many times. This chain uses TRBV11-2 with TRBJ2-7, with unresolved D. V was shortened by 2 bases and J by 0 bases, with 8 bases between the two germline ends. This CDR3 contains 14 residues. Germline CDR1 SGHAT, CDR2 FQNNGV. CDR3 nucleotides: TGTGCCAGCAGCTTATCTCTACTCTCCTACGAGCAGTACTTC. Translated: CASSLSLLSYEQYF.

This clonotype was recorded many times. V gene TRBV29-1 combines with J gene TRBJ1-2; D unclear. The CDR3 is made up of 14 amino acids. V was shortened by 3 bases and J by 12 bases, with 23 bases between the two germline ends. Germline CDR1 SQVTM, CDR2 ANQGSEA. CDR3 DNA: TGCAGCGTTGATCCGGAGGCTGCTTCGGCTCCCGACACCTTC. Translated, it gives CSVDPEAASAPDTF.

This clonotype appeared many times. The chain's CDR3 is CGWVSGNTIYF. For the CDR3, the DNA is TGTGGGTGGGTCTCTGGAAACACCATATATTTT. The chain joins TRBV30 to TRBJ1-3; D is unresolved. The CDR3 has 11 residues. The V gene's germline CDR1 is GTSNPN and CDR2 SVGIG (reference sequence).

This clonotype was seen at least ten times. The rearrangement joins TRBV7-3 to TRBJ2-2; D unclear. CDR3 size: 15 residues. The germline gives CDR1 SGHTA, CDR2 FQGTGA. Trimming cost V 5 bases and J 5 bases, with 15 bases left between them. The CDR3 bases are TGTGCCAGCAGCGACGACATGGGTGGTACCGGGGAGCTGTTTTTT. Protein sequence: CASSDDMGGTGELFF.

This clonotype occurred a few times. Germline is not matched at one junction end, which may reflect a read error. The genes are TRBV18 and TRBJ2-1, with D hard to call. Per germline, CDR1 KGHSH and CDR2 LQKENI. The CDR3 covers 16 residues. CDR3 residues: CVSSPPGLLAYNEQFF. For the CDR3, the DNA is TGTGTCAGCTCACCACCGGGCCTACTGGCCTACAATGAGCAGTTCTTC.

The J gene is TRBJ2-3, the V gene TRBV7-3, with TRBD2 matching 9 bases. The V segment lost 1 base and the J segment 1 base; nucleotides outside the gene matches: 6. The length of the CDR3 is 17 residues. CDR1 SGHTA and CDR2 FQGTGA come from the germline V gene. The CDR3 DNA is TGTGCCAGCAGCTTAAGGGCTAGCGGGAAGGGCACAGATACGCAGTATTTT. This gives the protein CASSLRASGKGTDTQYF.